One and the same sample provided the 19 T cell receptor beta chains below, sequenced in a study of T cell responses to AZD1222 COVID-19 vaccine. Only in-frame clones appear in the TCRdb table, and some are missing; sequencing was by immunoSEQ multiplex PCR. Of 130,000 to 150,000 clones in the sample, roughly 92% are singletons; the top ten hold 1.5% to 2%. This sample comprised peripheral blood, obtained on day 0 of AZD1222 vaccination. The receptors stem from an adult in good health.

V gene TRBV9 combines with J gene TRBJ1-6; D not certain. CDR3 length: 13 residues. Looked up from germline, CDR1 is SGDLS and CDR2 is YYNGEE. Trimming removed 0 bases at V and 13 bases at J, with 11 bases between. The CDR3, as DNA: TGTGCCAGCAGCGTAGACTCCGGTCGTCCCCTCCACTTT. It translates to CASSVDSGRPLHF.

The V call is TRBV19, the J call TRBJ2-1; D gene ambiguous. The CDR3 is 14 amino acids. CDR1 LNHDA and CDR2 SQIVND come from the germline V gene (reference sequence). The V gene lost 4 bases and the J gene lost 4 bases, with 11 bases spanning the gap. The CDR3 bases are TGTGCCAGTAGTACGACCTACAGATACAATGAGCAGTTCTTC. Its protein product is CASSTTYRYNEQFF. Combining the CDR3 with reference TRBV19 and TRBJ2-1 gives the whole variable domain DGGITQSPKYLFRKEGQNVTLSCEQNLNHDAMYWYRQDPGQGLRLIYYSQIVNDFQKGDIAEGYSVSREKKESFPLTVTSAQKNPTAFYLCASSTTYRYNEQFFGPGTRLTVL.

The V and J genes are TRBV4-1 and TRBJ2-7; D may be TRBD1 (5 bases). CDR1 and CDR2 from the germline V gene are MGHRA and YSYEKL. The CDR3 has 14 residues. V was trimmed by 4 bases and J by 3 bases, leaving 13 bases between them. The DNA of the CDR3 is TGCGCCAGCAGCCCGGACATGGACGGCTACGAGCAGTACTTC. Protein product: CASSPDMDGYEQYF.

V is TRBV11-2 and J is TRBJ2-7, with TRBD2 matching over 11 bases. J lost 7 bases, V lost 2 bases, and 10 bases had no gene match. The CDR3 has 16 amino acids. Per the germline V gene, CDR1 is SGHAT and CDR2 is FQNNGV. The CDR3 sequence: CASSLRPLAGGGEQYF. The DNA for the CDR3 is TGTGCCAGCAGCTTAAGACCGCTAGCGGGAGGAGGGGAGCAGTACTTC. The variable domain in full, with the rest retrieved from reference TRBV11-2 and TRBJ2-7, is EAGVAQSPRYKIIEKRQSVAFWCNPISGHATLYWYQQILGQGPKLLIQFQNNGVVDDSQLPKDRFSAERLKGVDSTLKIQPAKLEDSAVYLCASSLRPLAGGGEQYFGPGTRLTVT.

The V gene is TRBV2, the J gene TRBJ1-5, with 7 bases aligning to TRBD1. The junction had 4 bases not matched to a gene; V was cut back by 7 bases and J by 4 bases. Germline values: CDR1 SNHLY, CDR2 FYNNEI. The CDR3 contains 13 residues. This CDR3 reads CASKGGSNQPQHF. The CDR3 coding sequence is TGTGCCAGCAAAGGGGGCTCAAATCAGCCCCAGCATTTT.

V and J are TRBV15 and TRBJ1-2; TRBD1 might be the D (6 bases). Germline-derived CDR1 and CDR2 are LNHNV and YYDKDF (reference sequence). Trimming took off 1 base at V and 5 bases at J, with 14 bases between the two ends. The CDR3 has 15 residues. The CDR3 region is CATSRAGDTGYGYTF. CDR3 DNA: TGTGCCACCAGCAGAGCGGGGGACACGGGGTATGGCTACACCTTC.

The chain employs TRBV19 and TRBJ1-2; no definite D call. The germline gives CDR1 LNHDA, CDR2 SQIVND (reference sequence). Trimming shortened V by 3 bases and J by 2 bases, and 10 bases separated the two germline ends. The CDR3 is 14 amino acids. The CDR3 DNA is TGTGCCAGTAGTATGAGGGTTAACAACTATGGCTACACCTTC. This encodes CASSMRVNNYGYTF. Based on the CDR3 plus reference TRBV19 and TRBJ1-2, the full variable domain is DGGITQSPKYLFRKEGQNVTLSCEQNLNHDAMYWYRQDPGQGLRLIYYSQIVNDFQKGDIAEGYSVSREKKESFPLTVTSAQKNPTAFYLCASSMRVNNYGYTFGSGTRLTVV.

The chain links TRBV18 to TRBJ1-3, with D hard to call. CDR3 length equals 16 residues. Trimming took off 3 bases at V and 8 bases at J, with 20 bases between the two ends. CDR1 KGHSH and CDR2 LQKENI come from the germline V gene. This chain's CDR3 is CASSPIPPPDRHTIYF. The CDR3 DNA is TGTGCCAGCTCACCGATCCCTCCACCGGACCGTCACACCATATATTTT.

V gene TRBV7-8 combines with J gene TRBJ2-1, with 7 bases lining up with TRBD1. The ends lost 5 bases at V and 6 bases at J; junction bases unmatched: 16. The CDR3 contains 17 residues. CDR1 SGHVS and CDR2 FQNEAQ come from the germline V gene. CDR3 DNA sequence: TGTGCCAGCAGCCCCCGGACAGGTGTGCGACTTGGCAATGAGCAGTTCTTC. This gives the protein CASSPRTGVRLGNEQFF.

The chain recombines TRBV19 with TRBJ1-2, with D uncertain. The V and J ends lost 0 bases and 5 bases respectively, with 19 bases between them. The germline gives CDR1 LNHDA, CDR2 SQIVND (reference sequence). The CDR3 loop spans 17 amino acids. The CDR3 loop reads CASSIDANPIRQYGYTF. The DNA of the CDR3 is TGTGCCAGTAGTATAGATGCTAACCCCATTCGTCAATATGGCTACACCTTC.

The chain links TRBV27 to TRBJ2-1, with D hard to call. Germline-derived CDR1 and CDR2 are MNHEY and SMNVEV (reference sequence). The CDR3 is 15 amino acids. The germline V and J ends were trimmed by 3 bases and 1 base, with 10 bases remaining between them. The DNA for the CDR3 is TGTGCCAGCAGTTTTCAGCCTACTTCCTACAATGAGCAGTTCTTC. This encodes CASSFQPTSYNEQFF.

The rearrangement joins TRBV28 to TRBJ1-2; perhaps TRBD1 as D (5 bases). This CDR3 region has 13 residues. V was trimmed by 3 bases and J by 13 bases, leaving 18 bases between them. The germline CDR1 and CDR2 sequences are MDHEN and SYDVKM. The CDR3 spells CASSFRDARGGTF. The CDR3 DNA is TGTGCCAGCAGTTTCCGGGACGCCCGGGGAGGCACCTTC.

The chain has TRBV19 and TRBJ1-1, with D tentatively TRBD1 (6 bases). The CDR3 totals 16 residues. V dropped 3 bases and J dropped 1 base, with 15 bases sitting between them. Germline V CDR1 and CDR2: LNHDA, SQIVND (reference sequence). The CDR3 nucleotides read TGTGCCAGTAGTATTGAGGGGGTAGGACGGAACACTGAAGCTTTCTTT. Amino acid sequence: CASSIEGVGRNTEAFF.

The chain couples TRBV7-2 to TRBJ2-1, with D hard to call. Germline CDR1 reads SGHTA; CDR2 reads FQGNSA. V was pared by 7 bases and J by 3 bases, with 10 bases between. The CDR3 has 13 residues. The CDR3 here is CASTPADYNEQFF. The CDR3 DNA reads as TGTGCCAGCACCCCCGCGGACTACAATGAGCAGTTCTTC.

The CDR3 spells CAIRQQLNSGNTIYF. Written as DNA, the CDR3 is TGTGCCATCCGACAGCAGCTTAACTCTGGAAACACCATATATTTT. This chain connects TRBV10-3 to TRBJ1-3, with D perhaps matching TRBD1 (5 bases). Between the trimmed V and J ends, which lost 8 bases and 0 bases, there was a span of 14 bases. The germline CDR1 and CDR2 sequences are ENHRY and SYGVKD. The CDR3 is 15 amino acids.

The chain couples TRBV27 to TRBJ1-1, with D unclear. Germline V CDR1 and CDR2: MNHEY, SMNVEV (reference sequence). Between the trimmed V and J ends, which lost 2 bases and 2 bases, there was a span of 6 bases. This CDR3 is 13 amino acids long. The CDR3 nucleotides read TGTGCCAGCAGTTTAAATGCCAACACTGAAGCTTTCTTT. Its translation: CASSLNANTEAFF.

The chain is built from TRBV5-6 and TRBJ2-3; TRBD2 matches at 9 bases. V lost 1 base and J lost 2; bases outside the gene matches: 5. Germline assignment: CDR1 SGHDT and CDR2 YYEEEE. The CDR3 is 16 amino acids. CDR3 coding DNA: TGTGCCAGCAGCTTGTTTCTAGCGGGATACACAGATACGCAGTATTTT. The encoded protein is CASSLFLAGYTDTQYF.

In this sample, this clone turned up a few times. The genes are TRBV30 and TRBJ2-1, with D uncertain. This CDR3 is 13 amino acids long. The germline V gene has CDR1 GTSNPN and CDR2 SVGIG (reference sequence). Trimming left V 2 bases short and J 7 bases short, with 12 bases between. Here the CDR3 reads CAWSLTMGNEQFF. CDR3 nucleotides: TGTGCCTGGAGTCTAACTATGGGGAATGAGCAGTTCTTC. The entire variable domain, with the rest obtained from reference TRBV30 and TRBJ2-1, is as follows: SQTIHQWPATLVQPVGSPLSLECTVEGTSNPNLYWYRQAAGRGLQLLFYSVGIGQISSEVPQNLSASRPQDRQFILSSKKLLLSDSGFYLCAWSLTMGNEQFFGPGTRLTVL.

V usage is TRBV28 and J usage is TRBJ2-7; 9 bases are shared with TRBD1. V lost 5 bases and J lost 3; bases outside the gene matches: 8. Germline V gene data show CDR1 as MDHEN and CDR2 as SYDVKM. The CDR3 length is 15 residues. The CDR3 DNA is TGTGCCAGCAGTCGGACAGGGGTCCTAAACTACGAGCAGTACTTC. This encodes CASSRTGVLNYEQYF.